This TCR beta chain was sequenced during a study of cytomegalovirus exposure and HLA in healthy donors. PCR amplification relied on 60 Vbeta primers (plus 13 Jbeta primers). Clones were sequenced by immunoSEQ multiplex PCR, and TCRdb holds only the in-frame ones, with some missing. Among about 200,000 clones, roughly 80% were seen once, and the ten largest hold less than 3.5%. CDR3 length: 15 amino acids. V gave up 0 bases and J gave up 2 bases; unmatched junction bases: 2. Per germline, CDR1 LNHNV and CDR2 YYDKDF (reference sequence). Sequencing used PBMCs. The clonotype originates from a middle-aged woman in good health and CMV-seronegative. This chain connects TRBV15 to TRBJ2-7; TRBD1 matches at 9 bases. CDR3 coding DNA: TGTGCCACCAGCAGAGACCGGGACAGGGCCTACGAGCAGTACTTC. Protein: CATSRDRDRAYEQYF. Supplemented by reference TRBV15 and TRBJ2-7, the full variable domain reads DAMVIQNPRYQVTQFGKPVTLSCSQTLNHNVMYWYQQKSSQAPKLLFHYYDKDFNNEADTPDNFQSRRPNTSFCFLDIRSPGLGDTAMYLCATSRDRDRAYEQYFGPGTRLTVT.